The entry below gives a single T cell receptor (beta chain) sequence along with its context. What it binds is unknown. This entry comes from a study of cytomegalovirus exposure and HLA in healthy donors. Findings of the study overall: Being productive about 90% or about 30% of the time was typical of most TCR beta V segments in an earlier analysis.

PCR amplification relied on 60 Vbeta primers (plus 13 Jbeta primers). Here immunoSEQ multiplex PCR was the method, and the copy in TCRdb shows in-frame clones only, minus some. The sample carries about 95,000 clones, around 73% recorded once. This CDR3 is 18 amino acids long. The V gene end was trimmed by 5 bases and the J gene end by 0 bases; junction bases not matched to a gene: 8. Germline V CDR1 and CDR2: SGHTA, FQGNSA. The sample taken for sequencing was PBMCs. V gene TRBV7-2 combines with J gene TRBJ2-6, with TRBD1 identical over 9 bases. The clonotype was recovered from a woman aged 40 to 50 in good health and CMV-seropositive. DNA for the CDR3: TGTGCCAGCAGCCACCGGGACAGGGATTTCTCTGGGGCCAACGTCCTGACTTTC. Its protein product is CASSHRDRDFSGANVLTF.